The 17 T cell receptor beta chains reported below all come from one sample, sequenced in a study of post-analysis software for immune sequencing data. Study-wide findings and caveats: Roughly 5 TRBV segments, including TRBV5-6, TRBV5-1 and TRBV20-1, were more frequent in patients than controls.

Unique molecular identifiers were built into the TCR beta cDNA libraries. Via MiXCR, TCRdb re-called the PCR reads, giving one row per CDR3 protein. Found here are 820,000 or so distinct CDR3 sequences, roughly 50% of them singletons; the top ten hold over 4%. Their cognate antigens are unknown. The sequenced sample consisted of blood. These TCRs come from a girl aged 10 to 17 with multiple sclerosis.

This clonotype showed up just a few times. The CDR3 coding sequence is TGTGCCAGCAGTTTAAGTCCGACTGTCGGACAAAACATTCAGTACTTC. Protein sequence: CASSLSPTVGQNIQYF. This chain links TRBV12-3 or TRBV12-4 with TRBJ2-4; no definite D call. CDR3 length equals 16 residues. The germline V and J ends were trimmed by 2 bases and 5 bases, with 16 bases remaining between them.

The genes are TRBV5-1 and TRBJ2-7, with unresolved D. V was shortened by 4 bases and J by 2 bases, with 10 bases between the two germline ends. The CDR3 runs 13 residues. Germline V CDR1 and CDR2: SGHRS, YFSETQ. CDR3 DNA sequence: TGCGCCAGCAGCCCGAGACCCACCTACGAGCAGTACTTC. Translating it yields CASSPRPTYEQYF.

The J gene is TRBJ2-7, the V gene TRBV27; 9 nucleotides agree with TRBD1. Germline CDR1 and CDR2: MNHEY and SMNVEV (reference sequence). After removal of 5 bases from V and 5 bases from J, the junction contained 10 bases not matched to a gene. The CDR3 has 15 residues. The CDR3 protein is CASSPSPGQGHEQYF. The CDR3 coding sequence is TGTGCCAGCAGTCCTTCACCGGGACAGGGCCACGAGCAGTACTTC.

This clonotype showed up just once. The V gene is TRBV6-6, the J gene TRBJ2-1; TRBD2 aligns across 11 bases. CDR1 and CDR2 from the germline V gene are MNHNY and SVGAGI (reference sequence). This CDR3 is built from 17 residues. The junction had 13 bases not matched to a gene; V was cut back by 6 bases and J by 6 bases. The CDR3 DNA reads TGTGCCAGCAGGCTCGGGGGGTCGGGGACTAGCGGCAATGAGCAGTTCTTC. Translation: CASRLGGSGTSGNEQFF.

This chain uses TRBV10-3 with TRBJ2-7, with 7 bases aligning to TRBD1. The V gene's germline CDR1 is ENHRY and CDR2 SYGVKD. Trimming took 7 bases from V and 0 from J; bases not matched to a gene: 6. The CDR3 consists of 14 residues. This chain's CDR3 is CAIMRDSSSYEQYF. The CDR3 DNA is TGTGCCATCATGAGGGACAGCAGCTCCTACGAGCAGTACTTC.

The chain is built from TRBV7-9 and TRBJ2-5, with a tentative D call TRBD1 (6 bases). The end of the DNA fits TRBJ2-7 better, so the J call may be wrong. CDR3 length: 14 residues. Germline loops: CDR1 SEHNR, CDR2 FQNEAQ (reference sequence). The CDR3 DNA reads TGTGCCAGCAGCGGAGGCGGCAGGGGTTACGAGCAGTACTTC. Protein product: CASSGGGRGYEQYF.

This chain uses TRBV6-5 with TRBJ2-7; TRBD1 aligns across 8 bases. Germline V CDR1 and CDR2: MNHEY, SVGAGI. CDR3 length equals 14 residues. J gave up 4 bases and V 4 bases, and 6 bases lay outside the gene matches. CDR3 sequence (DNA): TGTGCCAGCAGTTTGACAGGGGAAATGTACGAGCAGTACTTC. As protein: CASSLTGEMYEQYF.

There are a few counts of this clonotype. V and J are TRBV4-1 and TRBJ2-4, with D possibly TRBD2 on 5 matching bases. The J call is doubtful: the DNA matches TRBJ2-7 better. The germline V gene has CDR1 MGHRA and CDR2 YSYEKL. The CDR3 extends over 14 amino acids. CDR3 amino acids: CASSQVRGSGEQYF. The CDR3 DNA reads TGCGCCAGCAGCCAAGTCCGGGGTTCTGGCGAGCAGTACTTC.

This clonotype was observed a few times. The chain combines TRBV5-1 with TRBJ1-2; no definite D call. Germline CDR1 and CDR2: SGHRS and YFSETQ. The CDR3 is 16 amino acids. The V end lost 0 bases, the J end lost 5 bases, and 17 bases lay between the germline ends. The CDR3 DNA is TGCGCCAGCAGCTTGGAGCCGGTACACCAAACTTATGGCTACACCTTC. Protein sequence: CASSLEPVHQTYGYTF.

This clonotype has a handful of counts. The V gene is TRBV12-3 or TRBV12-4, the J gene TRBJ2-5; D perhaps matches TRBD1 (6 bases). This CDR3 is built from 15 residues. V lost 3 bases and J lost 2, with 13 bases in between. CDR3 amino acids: CASSLQGTSQETQYF. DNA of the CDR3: TGTGCCAGCAGTTTGCAGGGGACATCTCAAGAGACCCAGTACTTC.

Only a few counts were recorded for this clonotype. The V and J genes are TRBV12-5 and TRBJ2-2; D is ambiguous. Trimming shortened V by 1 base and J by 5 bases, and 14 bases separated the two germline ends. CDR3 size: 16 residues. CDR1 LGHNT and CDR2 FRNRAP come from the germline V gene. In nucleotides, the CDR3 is TGTGCTAGTGGTTTGGCCGCCGGGCGGTCAACCGGGGAGCTGTTTTTT. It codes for CASGLAAGRSTGELFF.

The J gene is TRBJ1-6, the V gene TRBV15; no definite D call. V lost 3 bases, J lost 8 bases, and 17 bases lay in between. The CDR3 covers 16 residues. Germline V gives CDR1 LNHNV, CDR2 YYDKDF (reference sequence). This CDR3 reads CATSSGQTIIDSPLHF. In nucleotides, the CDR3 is TGTGCCACCAGCAGTGGGCAGACAATCATTGATTCACCCCTCCACTTT.

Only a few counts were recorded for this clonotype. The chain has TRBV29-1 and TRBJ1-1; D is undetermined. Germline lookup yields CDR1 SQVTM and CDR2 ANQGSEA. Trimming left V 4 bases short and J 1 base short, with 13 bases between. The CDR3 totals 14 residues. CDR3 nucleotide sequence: TGCAGCGTTGGGGTACGGCTAGGGAACACTGAAGCTTTCTTT. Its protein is CSVGVRLGNTEAFF.

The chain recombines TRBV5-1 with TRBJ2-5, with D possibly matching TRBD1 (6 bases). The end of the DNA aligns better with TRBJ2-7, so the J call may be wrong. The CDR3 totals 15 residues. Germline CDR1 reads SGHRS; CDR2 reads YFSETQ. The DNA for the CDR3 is TGCGCCAGCAGCTTGGCCCCCCGACAGGAATACGAGCAGTACTTC. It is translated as CASSLAPRQEYEQYF.

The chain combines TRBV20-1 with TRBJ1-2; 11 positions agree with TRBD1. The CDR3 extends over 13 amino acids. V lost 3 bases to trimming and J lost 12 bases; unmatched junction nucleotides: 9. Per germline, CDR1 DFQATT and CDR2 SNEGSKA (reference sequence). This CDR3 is CSARTPGTGGNTF. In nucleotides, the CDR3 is TGCAGTGCTAGGACCCCCGGGACAGGGGGAAACACCTTC.

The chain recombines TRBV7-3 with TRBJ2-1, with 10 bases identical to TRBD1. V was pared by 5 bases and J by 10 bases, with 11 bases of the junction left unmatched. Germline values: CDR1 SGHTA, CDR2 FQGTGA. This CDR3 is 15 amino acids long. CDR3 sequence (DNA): TGTGCCAGCAGCCCGAGAGGACAGGGGGTAGGGGAGCAGTTCTTC. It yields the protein CASSPRGQGVGEQFF.

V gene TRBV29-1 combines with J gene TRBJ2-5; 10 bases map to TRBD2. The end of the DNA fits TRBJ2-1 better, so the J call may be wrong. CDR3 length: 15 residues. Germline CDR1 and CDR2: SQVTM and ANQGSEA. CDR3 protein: CSVGSRLAGQETQFF. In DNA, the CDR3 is TGCAGCGTTGGGTCCCGACTAGCGGGCCAAGAGACCCAGTTCTTC.